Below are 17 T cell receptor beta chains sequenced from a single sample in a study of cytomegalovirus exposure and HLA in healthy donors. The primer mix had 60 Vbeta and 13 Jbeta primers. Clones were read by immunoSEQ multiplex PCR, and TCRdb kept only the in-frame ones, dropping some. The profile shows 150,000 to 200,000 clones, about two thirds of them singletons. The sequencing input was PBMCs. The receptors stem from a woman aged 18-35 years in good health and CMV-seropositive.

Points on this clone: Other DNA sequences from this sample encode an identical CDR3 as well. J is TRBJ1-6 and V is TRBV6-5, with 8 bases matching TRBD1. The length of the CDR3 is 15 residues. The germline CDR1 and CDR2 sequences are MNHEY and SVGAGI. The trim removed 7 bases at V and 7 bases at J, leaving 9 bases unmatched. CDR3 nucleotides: TGTGCCAGCACTACTGGGGACAGGATAAATTCACCCCTCCACTTT. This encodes CASTTGDRINSPLHF.

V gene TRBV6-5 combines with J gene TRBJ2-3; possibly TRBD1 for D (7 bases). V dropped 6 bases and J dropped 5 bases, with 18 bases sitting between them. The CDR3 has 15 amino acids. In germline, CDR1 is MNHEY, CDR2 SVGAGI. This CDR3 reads CASSFGQGGLDTQYF. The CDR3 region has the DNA TGTGCCAGCAGCTTTGGGCAGGGGGGATTAGATACGCAGTATTTT.

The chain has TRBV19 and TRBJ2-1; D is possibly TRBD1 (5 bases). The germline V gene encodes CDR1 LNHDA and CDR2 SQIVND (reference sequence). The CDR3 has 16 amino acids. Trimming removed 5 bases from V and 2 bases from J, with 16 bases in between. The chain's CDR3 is CASSQNRIRTYNEQFF. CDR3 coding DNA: TGTGCCAGTAGTCAGAACAGGATAAGGACCTACAATGAGCAGTTCTTC. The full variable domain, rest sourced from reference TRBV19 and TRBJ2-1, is DGGITQSPKYLFRKEGQNVTLSCEQNLNHDAMYWYRQDPGQGLRLIYYSQIVNDFQKGDIAEGYSVSREKKESFPLTVTSAQKNPTAFYLCASSQNRIRTYNEQFFGPGTRLTVL.

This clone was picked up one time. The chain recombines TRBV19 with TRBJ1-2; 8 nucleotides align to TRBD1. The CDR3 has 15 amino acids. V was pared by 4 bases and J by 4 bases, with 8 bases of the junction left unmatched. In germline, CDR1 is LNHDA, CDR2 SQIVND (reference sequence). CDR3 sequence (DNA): TGTGCCAGTAGTACAGAAGGGACAGGCGTCTATGGCTACACCTTC. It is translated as CASSTEGTGVYGYTF. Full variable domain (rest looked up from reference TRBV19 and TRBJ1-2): DGGITQSPKYLFRKEGQNVTLSCEQNLNHDAMYWYRQDPGQGLRLIYYSQIVNDFQKGDIAEGYSVSREKKESFPLTVTSAQKNPTAFYLCASSTEGTGVYGYTFGSGTRLTVV.

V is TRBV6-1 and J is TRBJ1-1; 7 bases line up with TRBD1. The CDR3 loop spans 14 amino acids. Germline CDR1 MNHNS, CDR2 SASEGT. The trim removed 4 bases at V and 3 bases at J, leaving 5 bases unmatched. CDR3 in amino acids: CASSVTGAYTEAFF. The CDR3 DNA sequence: TGTGCCAGCAGTGTTACAGGGGCGTACACTGAAGCTTTCTTT.

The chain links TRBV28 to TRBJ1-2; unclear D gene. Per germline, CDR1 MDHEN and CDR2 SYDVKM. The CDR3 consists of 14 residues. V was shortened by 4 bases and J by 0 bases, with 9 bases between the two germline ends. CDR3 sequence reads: CASSYDTSNYGYTF. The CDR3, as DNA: TGTGCCAGCAGTTATGACACATCTAACTATGGCTACACCTTC.

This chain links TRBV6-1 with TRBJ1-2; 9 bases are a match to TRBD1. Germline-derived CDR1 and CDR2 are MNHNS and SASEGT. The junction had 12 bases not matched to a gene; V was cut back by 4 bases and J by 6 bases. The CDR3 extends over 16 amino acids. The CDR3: CASSGGPGQGMNGYTF. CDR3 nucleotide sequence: TGTGCCAGCAGTGGAGGGCCGGGACAGGGTATGAATGGCTACACCTTC.

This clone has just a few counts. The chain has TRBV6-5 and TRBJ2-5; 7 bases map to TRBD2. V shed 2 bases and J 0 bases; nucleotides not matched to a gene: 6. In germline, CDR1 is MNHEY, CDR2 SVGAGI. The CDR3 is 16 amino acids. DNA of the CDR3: TGTGCCAGCAGTTACAACAGCGGGGCGTACCAAGAGACCCAGTACTTC. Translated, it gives CASSYNSGAYQETQYF.

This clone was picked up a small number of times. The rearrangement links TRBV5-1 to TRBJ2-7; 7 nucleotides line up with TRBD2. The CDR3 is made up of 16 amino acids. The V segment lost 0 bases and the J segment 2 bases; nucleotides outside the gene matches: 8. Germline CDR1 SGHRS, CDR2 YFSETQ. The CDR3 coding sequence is TGCGCCAGCAGCTTGGTATTTGGGGGACTAACCTACGAGCAGTACTTC. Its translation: CASSLVFGGLTYEQYF.

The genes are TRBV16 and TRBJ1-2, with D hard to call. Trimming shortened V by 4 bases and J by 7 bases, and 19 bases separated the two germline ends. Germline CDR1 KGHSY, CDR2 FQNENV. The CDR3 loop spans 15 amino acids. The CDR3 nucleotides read TGTGCCAGCAGCCGCCGCCCCAGAGAGGGAAGTGGCTACACCTTC. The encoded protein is CASSRRPREGSGYTF.

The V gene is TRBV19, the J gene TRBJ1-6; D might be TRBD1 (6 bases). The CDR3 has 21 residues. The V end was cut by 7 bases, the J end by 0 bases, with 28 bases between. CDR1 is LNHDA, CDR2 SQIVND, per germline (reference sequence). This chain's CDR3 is CASISPPVLGGDYSYNSPLHF. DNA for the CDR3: TGTGCCAGTATATCCCCCCCAGTCCTAGGGGGGGATTACTCCTATAATTCACCCCTCCACTTT.

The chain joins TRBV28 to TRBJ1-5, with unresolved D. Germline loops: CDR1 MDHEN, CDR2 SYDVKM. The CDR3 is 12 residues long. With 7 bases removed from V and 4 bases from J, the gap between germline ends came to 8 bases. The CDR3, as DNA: TGTGCCAGCACCATGGAGAATCAGCCCCAGCATTTT. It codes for CASTMENQPQHF.

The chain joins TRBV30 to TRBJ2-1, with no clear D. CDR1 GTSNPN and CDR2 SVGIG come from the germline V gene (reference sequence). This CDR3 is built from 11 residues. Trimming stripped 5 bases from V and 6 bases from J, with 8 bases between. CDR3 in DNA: TGTGCCTGGGGGCCCCGCAATGAGCAGTTCTTC. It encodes CAWGPRNEQFF.

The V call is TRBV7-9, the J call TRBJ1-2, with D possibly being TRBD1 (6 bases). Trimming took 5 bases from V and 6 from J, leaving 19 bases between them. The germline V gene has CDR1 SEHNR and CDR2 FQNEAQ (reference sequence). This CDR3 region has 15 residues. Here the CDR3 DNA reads TGTGCCAGCAGCGATAATCAACAGGGTGGAAATGGCTACACCTTC. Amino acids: CASSDNQQGGNGYTF. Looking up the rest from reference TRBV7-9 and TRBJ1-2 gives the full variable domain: DTGVSQNPRHKITKRGQNVTFRCDPISEHNRLYWYRQTLGQGPEFLTYFQNEAQLEKSRLLSDRFSAERPKGSFSTLEIQRTEQGDSAMYLCASSDNQQGGNGYTFGSGTRLTVV.

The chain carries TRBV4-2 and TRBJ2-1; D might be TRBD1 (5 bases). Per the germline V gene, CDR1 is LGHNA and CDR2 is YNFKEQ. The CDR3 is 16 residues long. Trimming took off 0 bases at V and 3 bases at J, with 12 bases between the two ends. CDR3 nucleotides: TGTGCCAGCAGCCAAGATAGCAGGGTTAACTACAATGAGCAGTTCTTC. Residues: CASSQDSRVNYNEQFF.

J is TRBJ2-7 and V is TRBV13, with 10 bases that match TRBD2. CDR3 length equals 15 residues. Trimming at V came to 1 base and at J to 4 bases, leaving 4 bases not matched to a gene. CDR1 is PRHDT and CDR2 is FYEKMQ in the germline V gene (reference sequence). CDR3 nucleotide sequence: TGTGCCAGCAGCTTAGAGCCTAGCGGGGGTTACGAGCAGTACTTC. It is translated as CASSLEPSGGYEQYF.

The CDR3, as DNA: TGTGCCAGCAGTCAGACAGGGGGCTACGAGCAGTACTTC. Residues: CASSQTGGYEQYF. The chain employs TRBV5-6 and TRBJ2-7, with 9 bases matching TRBD1. This CDR3 region has 13 residues. Per germline, CDR1 SGHDT and CDR2 YYEEEE. V dropped 5 bases and J dropped 3; count of bases not matched to a gene: 3.